A selection of T cell receptor beta chains follows, all from one sample in a study of a mutant IDH1 vaccine in newly diagnosed glioma. Their cognate antigens are unknown. Clones were sequenced by immunoSEQ multiplex PCR, and TCRdb holds only the in-frame ones, with some missing. The sample comprises 42,000 or so clones, roughly four fifths of which are singletons, and just over 5% rests with the top ten. Here the sequenced sample was PBMCs, taken from a glioma patient whose treatment included an IDH1 peptide vaccine. The receptors were sampled from a woman aged 50 to 60 with glioma. The CDR3 runs from the conserved cysteine through the conserved F or W. Size tells how often a clone was seen (once, few, many) or the class of an expanded clone, and some rows leave it out.

CAGGPGDQETQYF | TRBV28 | -
CSAGRQKETQYF | TRBV29-1 | -
CASSQEWRGGLETQYF | TRBV4-1 | -
CASSLDLYEQYF | TRBV5-1 | -
CASSSGGGDMNTEAFF | TRBV5-1 | -
CASSFRGVDGYTF | TRBV5-8 | once
CASSLDGDSPLHF | TRBV5-1 | few
CASSLAPGRNSPLHF | TRBV5-8 | -
CASTLRQNFQPQHF | TRBV19 | -
CASSLHQGAKAEAFF | TRBV28 | few
CASRPSGAPYEQYF | TRBV7-2 | -
CASSSLGETDTQYF | TRBV6-1 | -
CASSLDVGRETQYF | TRBV5-1 | -
CASSRWGYYEQYF | TRBV5-6 | -
CASSPRGTAYEQYF | TRBV23-1 | once
CASSLGTGNNQPQHF | TRBV7-2 | -
CAWNIAGGIGTQYF | TRBV30 | -
CASSGNRAETQYF | TRBV13 | -
CASSLPGTYEQYF | TRBV5-1 | -
CASSSGTSGGASEQFF | TRBV5-4 | few
CASSVGTSGNNEQFF | TRBV6-1 | -
CASSSLQLGNGYTF | TRBV6-6 | -
CASRDGDRTEITDTQYF | TRBV5-1 | -
CASSVRGIVSANEKLFF | TRBV19 | few
CASTGLPSSYNSPLHF | TRBV19 | -
CASSPGLAVYNEQFF | TRBV10-1 | once
CASSPQGNAEAFF | TRBV27 | -
CASSHLAGAGTDTQYF | TRBV4-2 | once
CSVRTNTGELFF | TRBV29-1 | once
CASRTTLLAGVQETQYF | TRBV7-9 | -
CASSVLDRGRITGELFF | TRBV9 | -
CASSFTGTVNTGELFF | TRBV7-2 | -
CASSEAAGVAEDEQFF | TRBV10-2 | -